The sequence of this T cell receptor (beta chain) was determined in a study of T cell responses to AZD1222 COVID-19 vaccine. Losses at the gene ends were 6 bases for V and 10 bases for J; bases not matched to a gene: 11. Germline lookup yields CDR1 MNHEY and CDR2 SVGAGI. The CDR3 is 14 residues long. Study-wide findings and caveats: Spike was spanned by vaccine-associated CD4 TCRs, which were dominant at 160-218 and 743-854.

As regards this clone: As yet, its antigen is unknown.

Clones were sequenced by immunoSEQ multiplex PCR, and TCRdb holds only the in-frame ones, with some missing. The sample includes about 120,000 clones, roughly nine tenths of them seen just once. The sequence was collected from an adult in good health. The chain is built from TRBV6-5 and TRBJ1-1, with 10 bases identical to TRBD1. Sequencing used peripheral blood, obtained on day 0 of AZD1222 vaccination. In DNA, the CDR3 is TGTGCCAGCAGCCCCGGGACAGGGGCCCGGGGAGCTTTCTTT. Protein product: CASSPGTGARGAFF.